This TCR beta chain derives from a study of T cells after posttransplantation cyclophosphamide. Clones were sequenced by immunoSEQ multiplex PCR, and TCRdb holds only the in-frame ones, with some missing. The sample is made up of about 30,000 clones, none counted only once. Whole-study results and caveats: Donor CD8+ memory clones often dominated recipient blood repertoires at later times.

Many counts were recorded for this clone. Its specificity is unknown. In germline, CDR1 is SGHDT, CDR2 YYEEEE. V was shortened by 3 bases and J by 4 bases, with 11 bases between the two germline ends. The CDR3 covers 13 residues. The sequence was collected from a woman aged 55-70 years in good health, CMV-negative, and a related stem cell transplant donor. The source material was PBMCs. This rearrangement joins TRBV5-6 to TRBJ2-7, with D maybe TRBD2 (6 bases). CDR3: CASSSRGGYEQYF. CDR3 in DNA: TGTGCCAGCAGCTCCCGTGGGGGGTACGAGCAGTACTTC.